A single sample gave rise to the 20 T cell receptor beta chains below, sequenced in a study of molecular identifiers for immune sequencing clone quantification. Using its own MiXCR run on the PCR reads, TCRdb lists one record per CDR3 protein. The sample records 85,000 to 130,000 distinct CDR3 sequences, over 30% being singletons. Sequenced sample: naive CD8+ T cells from blood, with Jurkat cell RNA spiked in. Subset reported: FACS-sorted CD8+CD4-CCR7+CD45RA+ naive T cells. The receptors come from a human donor in good health. Some libraries in this study had Jurkat cell RNA spiked in.

This clonotype was seen ten or more times. This chain joins TRBV19 and TRBJ2-7, with D uncertain. CDR1 and CDR2 (germline): LNHDA, SQIVND (reference sequence). This CDR3 is 13 amino acids long. V lost 2 bases, J lost 7 bases, and 12 bases lay in between. The CDR3 nucleotides read TGTGCCAGTAGTATATACTCCCCTGGAGAGCAGTACTTC. Translation gives CASSIYSPGEQYF.

This clonotype was seen ten or more times. The chain employs TRBV3-1 and TRBJ2-7, with TRBD1 identical over 8 bases. CDR1 LGHDT and CDR2 YNNKEL come from the germline V gene (reference sequence). This CDR3 has 17 residues. The V gene end was trimmed by 0 bases and the J gene end by 2 bases; junction bases not matched to a gene: 9. The CDR3 sequence is CASSQDARTGYTYEQYF. DNA for the CDR3: TGTGCCAGCAGCCAAGATGCGAGGACAGGGTACACCTACGAGCAGTACTTC.

About this clonotype: A read error is possible here, since a much larger clone lies one base away. V is TRBV20-1 and J is TRBJ1-5; D uncertain. The CDR3 loop spans 15 amino acids. The germline gives CDR1 DFQATT, CDR2 SNEGSKA (reference sequence). The chain's CDR3 is CSARDYGSVDQPQLF. The CDR3 region has the DNA TGCAGTGCTAGAGATTATGGGAGTGTGGACCAGCCCCAGCTTTTT.

In this sample, this clonotype turned up a few times. This rearrangement joins TRBV10-3 to TRBJ1-4; 9 bases match TRBD1. This CDR3 is built from 15 residues. J was trimmed by 2 bases and V by 10 bases; bases with no gene match: 8. Germline loops: CDR1 ENHRY, CDR2 SYGVKD. The CDR3 is CASTGGRETNEKLFF. Here the CDR3 DNA reads TGTGCCAGTACAGGGGGCCGAGAGACTAATGAAAAACTGTTTTTT.

This clonotype was counted a few times. The conserved final phenylalanine or tryptophan is absent from the CDR3, which likely points to a read error. The rearrangement links TRBV27 to TRBJ2-3, with a tentative D call TRBD1 (5 bases). From germline, CDR1 is MNHEY and CDR2 SMNVEV (reference sequence). The germline V and J ends were trimmed by 2 bases and 2 bases, with 11 bases remaining between them. The CDR3 is 15 residues long. In DNA, the CDR3 is TGTGCCAGCAGTTTAGAACAGGCCCACACAGATACGCAGTATTAT. Translation gives CASSLEQAHTDTQYY.

In DNA, the CDR3 is TGCGCCAGCGGAGGAGGGGGGCTGGAGACCCAGTACTTC. Its translation is CASGGGGLETQYF. This chain joins TRBV10-1 and TRBJ2-5, with D tentatively TRBD1 or TRBD2 (6 bases each). Trimming took 8 bases from V and 5 from J, leaving 15 bases between them. The CDR3 is 13 residues long. Germline CDR1 reads WNHNN; CDR2 reads SYGVQD (reference sequence).

This clonotype was detected a few times. The chain uses TRBV19 and TRBJ1-5; TRBD1 might be the D (5 bases). Per the germline V gene, CDR1 is LNHDA and CDR2 is SQIVND (reference sequence). The CDR3 has 15 amino acids. The V end lost 8 bases, the J end lost 0 bases, and 14 bases lay between the germline ends. The CDR3 sequence: CASDGTSNSNQPQHF. The CDR3 DNA reads TGTGCCAGTGACGGGACGTCGAATAGCAATCAGCCCCAGCATTTT.

This clonotype was seen more than once but under ten times. The J gene is TRBJ2-7, the V gene TRBV20-1; no firm D call. V lost 0 bases to trimming and J lost 3 bases, with 12 bases between them. Germline V gives CDR1 DFQATT, CDR2 SNEGSKA (reference sequence). This CDR3 region has 14 residues. CDR3 nucleotide sequence: TGCAGTGCTAGAGATTTGTCAGCGATCTACGAGCAGTACTTC. This translates into CSARDLSAIYEQYF.

This chain connects TRBV9 to TRBJ1-3; a weak D match, TRBD1 (5 bases). V lost 2 bases to trimming and J lost 8 bases, with 29 bases between them. This CDR3 contains 19 residues. Germline lookup yields CDR1 SGDLS and CDR2 YYNGEE. The CDR3 loop reads CASSVSPGAPPLQGDTIYF. The CDR3 DNA reads TGTGCCAGCAGCGTCTCCCCCGGGGCCCCACCTCTGCAGGGAGACACCATATATTTT.

As to this clonotype: This may be a read error: a much more frequent sequence differs by one nucleotide. This is likely a read error, given that the CDR3 carries no conserved phenylalanine or tryptophan at its end. The chain uses TRBV28 and TRBJ2-3; D might be TRBD1 (5 bases). The CDR3 consists of 14 residues. Germline V gene sequence: CDR1 MDHEN, CDR2 SYDVKM. Trimming removed 6 bases from V and 4 bases from J, with 14 bases in between. The CDR3 bases are TGTGCCAGCAGAGATCCAGGGTATCCAGATACGCAGTATTAT. Amino acids: CASRDPGYPDTQYY.

The table lists this clonotype with many counts. V and J are TRBV13 and TRBJ1-5; D remains ambiguous. This CDR3 is 12 amino acids long. The V and J ends lost 4 bases and 5 bases respectively, with 6 bases between them. Germline CDR1 and CDR2: PRHDT and FYEKMQ (reference sequence). The CDR3 DNA follows: TGTGCCAGCAGCTGGAGGGATCAGCCCCAGCATTTT. Translated, it gives CASSWRDQPQHF.

As to this clonotype: A read error is likely, as this CDR3 ends without the conserved phenylalanine or tryptophan. The DNA is left out, because the CDR3 cannot be placed on it with certainty; the CDR3 is given as TCRdb lists it. The V call is TRBV4-1, the J call TRBJ1-5; no check of the table's D call, TRBD1, against the DNA was made. The CDR3 extends over 15 residues, inclusive of both ends. The germline CDR1 and CDR2 sequences are MGHRA and YSYEKL. The CDR3 reads CASSQAPGYNQPLHY.

The V gene is TRBV5-4, the J gene TRBJ2-3, with TRBD2 matching over 10 bases. The CDR3 spans 15 residues. CDR1 SGHNT and CDR2 YYREEE come from the germline V gene (reference sequence). V lost 4 bases and J lost 1; bases outside the gene matches: 3. The CDR3 sequence is CASSPGLAGTDTQYF. The DNA of the CDR3 is TGTGCCAGCAGCCCCGGACTAGCGGGCACAGATACGCAGTATTTT.

The gene calls are TRBV7-9 and TRBJ2-1, with 7 bases that match TRBD2. The CDR3 contains 14 residues. Germline V gene data show CDR1 as SEHNR and CDR2 as FQNEAQ (reference sequence). V lost 5 bases, J lost 6 bases, and 7 bases stayed unmatched. This chain's CDR3 is CASSPRDYFNEQFF. The CDR3 coding sequence is TGTGCCAGCAGCCCGCGGGACTACTTCAATGAGCAGTTCTTC.

At least ten counts were recorded for this clonotype. The V gene is TRBV7-6, the J gene TRBJ2-3, with unresolved D. From germline, CDR1 is SGHVS and CDR2 FNYEAQ. Trimming took 5 bases from V and 5 from J, leaving 23 bases between them. This CDR3 comprises 17 residues. The DNA of the CDR3 is TGTGCCAGCAGCCTGTACCCACCCCCAGGAACACTAGATACGCAGTATTTT. It translates to CASSLYPPPGTLDTQYF.

This chain joins TRBV9 and TRBJ2-1, with TRBD2 identical over 13 bases. This CDR3 contains 15 residues. V lost 4 bases and J lost 7; bases outside the gene matches: 5. From germline, CDR1 is SGDLS and CDR2 YYNGEE. The CDR3 reads CASSRGLAGVNEQFF. The CDR3 DNA is TGTGCCAGCAGCAGAGGACTAGCGGGGGTGAATGAGCAGTTCTTC.

The table lists this clonotype with many counts. The V gene is TRBV12-3 or TRBV12-4, the J gene TRBJ2-3, with 8 nucleotides matching TRBD2. The J segment lost 0 bases and the V segment lost 3 bases, leaving 5 bases of the junction unmatched. The CDR3 spans 16 residues. CDR3 region: CASSFEASGSTDTQYF. CDR3 in DNA: TGTGCCAGCAGTTTTGAGGCTAGCGGGAGCACAGATACGCAGTATTTT.

The CDR3 is CASSFYGRSEETQYF. In DNA, the CDR3 is TGTGCCAGCAGCTTTTACGGCAGAAGTGAAGAGACCCAGTACTTC. V and J are TRBV5-6 and TRBJ2-5, with unresolved D. This CDR3 comprises 15 residues. V shed 2 bases and J shed 3 bases, with 14 bases lying between them. Germline V gene sequence: CDR1 SGHDT, CDR2 YYEEEE.

This clonotype was observed a few times. The V and J genes are TRBV4-1 and TRBJ2-6; D call uncertain. CDR3 length: 16 amino acids. Germline V gives CDR1 MGHRA, CDR2 YSYEKL. Trimming cost V 0 bases and J 2 bases, with 8 bases left between them. The CDR3 DNA reads TGCGCCAGCAGCCAAGATAGGGTAGCTGGGGCCAACGTCCTGACTTTC. Protein: CASSQDRVAGANVLTF.

This clonotype was found a few times. This chain connects TRBV5-6 to TRBJ2-7; 8 bases are a match to TRBD2. The ends lost 3 bases at V and 2 bases at J; junction bases unmatched: 4. The CDR3 is 14 residues long. Germline V lookup: CDR1 SGHDT, CDR2 YYEEEE. CDR3 in DNA: TGTGCCAGCAGCTCGGGACTAGTCGCCTACGAGCAGTACTTC. This gives the protein CASSSGLVAYEQYF.